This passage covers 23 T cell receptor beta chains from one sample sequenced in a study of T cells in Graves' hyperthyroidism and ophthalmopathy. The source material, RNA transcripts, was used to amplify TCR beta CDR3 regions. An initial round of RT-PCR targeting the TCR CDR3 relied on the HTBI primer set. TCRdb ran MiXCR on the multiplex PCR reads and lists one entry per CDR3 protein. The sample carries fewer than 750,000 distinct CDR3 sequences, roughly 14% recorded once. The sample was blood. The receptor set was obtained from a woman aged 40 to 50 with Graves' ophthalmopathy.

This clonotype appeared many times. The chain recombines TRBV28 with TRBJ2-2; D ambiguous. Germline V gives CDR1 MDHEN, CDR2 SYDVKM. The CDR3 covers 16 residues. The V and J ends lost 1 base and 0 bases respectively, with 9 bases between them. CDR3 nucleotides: TGTGCCAGCAGTTTATACTCCGGCTCGAACACCGGGGAGCTGTTTTTT. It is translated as CASSLYSGSNTGELFF. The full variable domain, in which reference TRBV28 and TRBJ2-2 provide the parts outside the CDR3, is DVKVTQSSRYLVKRTGEKVFLECVQDMDHENMFWYRQDPGLGLRLIYFSYDVKMKEKGDIPEGYSVSREKKERFSLILESASTNQTSMYLCASSLYSGSNTGELFFGEGSRLTVL.

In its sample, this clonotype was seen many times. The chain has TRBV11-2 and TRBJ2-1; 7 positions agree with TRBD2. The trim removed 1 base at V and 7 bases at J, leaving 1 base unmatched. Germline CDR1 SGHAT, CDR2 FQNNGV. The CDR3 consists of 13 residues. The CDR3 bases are TGTGCCAGCAGCTTAGGTAGCGGGAATGAGCAGTTCTTC. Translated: CASSLGSGNEQFF.

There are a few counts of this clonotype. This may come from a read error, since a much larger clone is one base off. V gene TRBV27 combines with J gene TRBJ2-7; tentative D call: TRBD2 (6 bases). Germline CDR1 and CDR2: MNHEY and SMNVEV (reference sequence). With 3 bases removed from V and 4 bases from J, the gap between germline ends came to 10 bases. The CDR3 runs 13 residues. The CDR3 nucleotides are TGTGCCAGCAGTTTTCATAGCGGTTACGAGCAGTACTTC. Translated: CASSFHSGYEQYF.

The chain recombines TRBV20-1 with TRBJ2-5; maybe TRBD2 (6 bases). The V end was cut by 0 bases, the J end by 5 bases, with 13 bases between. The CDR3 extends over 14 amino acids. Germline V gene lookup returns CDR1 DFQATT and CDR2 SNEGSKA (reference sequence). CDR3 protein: CSARDLRSGETQYF. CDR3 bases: TGCAGTGCTAGAGATCTGAGGAGCGGGGAGACCCAGTACTTC.

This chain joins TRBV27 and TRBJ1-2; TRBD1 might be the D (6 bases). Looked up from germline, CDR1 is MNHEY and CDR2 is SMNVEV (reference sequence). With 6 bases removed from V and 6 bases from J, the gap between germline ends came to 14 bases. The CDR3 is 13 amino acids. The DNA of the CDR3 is TGTGCCAGCAGGAGCGACGGGGGCGATGGCTACACCTTC. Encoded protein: CASRSDGGDGYTF.

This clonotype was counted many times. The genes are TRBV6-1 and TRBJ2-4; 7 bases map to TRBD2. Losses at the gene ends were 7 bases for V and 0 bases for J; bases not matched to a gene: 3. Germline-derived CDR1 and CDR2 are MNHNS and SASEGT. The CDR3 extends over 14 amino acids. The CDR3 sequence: CASTVAGAKNIQYF. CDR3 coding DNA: TGTGCCAGCACCGTAGCGGGAGCCAAAAACATTCAGTACTTC.

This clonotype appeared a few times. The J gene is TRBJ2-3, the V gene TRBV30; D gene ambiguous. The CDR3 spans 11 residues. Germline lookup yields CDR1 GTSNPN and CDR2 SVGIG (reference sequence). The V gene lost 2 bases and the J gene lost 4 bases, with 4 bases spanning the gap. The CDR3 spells CAWSYADTQYF. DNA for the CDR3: TGTGCCTGGAGTTACGCAGATACGCAGTATTTT. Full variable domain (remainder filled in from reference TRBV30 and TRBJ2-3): SQTIHQWPATLVQPVGSPLSLECTVEGTSNPNLYWYRQAAGRGLQLLFYSVGIGQISSEVPQNLSASRPQDRQFILSSKKLLLSDSGFYLCAWSYADTQYFGPGTRLTVL.

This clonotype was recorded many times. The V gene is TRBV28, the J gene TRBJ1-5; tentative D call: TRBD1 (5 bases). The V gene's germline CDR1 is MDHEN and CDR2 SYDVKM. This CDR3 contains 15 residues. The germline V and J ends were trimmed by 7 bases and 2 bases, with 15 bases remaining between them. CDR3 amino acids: CASNTDSLGNQPQHF. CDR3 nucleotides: TGTGCCAGCAATACAGACAGTCTAGGCAATCAGCCCCAGCATTTT. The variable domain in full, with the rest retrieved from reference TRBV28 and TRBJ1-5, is DVKVTQSSRYLVKRTGEKVFLECVQDMDHENMFWYRQDPGLGLRLIYFSYDVKMKEKGDIPEGYSVSREKKERFSLILESASTNQTSMYLCASNTDSLGNQPQHFGDGTRLSIL.

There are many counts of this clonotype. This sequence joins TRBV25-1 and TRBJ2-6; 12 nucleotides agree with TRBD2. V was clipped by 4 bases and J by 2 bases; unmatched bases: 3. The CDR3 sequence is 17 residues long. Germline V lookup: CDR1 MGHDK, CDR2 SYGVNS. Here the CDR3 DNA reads TGTGCCAGCAGTGGCACTAGCGGGAGGCCTGGGGCCAACGTCCTGACTTTC. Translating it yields CASSGTSGRPGANVLTF.

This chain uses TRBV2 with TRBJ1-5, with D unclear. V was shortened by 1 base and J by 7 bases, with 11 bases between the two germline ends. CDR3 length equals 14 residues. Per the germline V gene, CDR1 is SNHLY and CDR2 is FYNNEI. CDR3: CASSEDAGLQPQHF. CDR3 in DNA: TGTGCCAGCAGTGAAGACGCGGGGTTGCAGCCCCAGCATTTT. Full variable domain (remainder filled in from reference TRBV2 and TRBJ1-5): EPEVTQTPSHQVTQMGQEVILRCVPISNHLYFYWYRQILGQKVEFLVSFYNNEISEKSEIFDDQFSVERPDGSNFTLKIRSTKLEDSAMYFCASSEDAGLQPQHFGDGTRLSIL.

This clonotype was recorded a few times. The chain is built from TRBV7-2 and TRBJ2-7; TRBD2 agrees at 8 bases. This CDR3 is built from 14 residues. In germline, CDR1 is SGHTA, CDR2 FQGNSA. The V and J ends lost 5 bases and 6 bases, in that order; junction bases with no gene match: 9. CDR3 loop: CASSQDGGGAEQYF. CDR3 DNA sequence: TGTGCCAGCAGCCAAGACGGGGGGGGGGCCGAGCAGTACTTC.

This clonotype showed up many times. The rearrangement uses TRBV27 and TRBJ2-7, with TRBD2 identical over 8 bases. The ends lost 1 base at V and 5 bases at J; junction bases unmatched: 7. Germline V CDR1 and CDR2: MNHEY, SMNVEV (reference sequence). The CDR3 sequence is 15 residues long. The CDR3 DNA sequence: TGTGCCAGCAGTTTATGGGCGGGAGGCGGGAACGAGCAGTACTTC. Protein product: CASSLWAGGGNEQYF.

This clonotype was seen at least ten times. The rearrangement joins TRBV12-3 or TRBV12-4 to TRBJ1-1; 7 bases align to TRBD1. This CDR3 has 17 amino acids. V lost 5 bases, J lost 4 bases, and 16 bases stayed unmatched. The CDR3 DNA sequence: TGTGCCAGCAGTCAAGCTTGGGGGGCGGGGGACAGCACTGAAGCTTTCTTT. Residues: CASSQAWGAGDSTEAFF.

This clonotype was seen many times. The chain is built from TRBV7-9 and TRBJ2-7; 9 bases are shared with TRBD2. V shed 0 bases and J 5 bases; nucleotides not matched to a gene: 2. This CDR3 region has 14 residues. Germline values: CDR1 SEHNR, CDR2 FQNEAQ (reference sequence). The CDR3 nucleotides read TGTGCCAGCAGCTTAGCCGGGACTAGCAACGAGCAGTACTTC. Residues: CASSLAGTSNEQYF. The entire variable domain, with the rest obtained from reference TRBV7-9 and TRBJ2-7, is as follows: DTGVSQNPRHKITKRGQNVTFRCDPISEHNRLYWYRQTLGQGPEFLTYFQNEAQLEKSRLLSDRFSAERPKGSFSTLEIQRTEQGDSAMYLCASSLAGTSNEQYFGPGTRLTVT.

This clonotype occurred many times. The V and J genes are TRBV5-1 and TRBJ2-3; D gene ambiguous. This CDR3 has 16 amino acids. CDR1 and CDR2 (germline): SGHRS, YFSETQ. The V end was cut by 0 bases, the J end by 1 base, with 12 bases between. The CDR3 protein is CASSLDGEVGTDTQYF. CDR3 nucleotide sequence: TGCGCCAGCAGCTTGGATGGGGAAGTAGGCACAGATACGCAGTATTTT.

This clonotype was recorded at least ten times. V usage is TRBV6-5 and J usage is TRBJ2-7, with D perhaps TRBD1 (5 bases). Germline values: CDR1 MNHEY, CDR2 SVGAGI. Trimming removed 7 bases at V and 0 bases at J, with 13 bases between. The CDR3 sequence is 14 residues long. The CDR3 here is CASKIVRASYEQYF. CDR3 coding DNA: TGTGCCAGCAAGATAGTCAGGGCCTCCTACGAGCAGTACTTC.

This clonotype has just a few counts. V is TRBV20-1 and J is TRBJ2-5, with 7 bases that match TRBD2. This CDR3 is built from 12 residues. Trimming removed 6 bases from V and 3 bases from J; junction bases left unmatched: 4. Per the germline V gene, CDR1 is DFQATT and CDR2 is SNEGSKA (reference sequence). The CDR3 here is CSAGGREETQYF. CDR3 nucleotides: TGCAGTGCGGGGGGGAGGGAAGAGACCCAGTACTTC.

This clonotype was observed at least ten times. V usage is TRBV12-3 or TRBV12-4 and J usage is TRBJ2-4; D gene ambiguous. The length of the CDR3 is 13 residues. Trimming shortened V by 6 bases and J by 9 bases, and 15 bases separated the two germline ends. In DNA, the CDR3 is TGTGCCAGCAGCCCCGTGTCGATGGGCATTCAGTACTTC. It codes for CASSPVSMGIQYF.

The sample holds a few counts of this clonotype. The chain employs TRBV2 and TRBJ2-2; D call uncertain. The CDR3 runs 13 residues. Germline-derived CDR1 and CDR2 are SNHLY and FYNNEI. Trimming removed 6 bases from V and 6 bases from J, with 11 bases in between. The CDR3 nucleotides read TGTGCCAGCAGCGACGCGATATCCGGGGAGCTGTTTTTT. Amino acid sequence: CASSDAISGELFF.

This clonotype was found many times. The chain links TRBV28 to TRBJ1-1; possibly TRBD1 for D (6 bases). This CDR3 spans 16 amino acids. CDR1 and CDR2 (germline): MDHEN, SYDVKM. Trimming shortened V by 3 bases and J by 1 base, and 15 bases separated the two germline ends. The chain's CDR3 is CASSFDPAGANTEAFF. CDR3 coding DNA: TGTGCCAGCAGTTTCGATCCGGCAGGGGCGAACACTGAAGCTTTCTTT.

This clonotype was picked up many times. The CDR3 nucleotides are TGTGCCAGTAGGGGTGCGGACACTGAAGCTTTCTTT. Amino acid sequence: CASRGADTEAFF. V and J are TRBV19 and TRBJ1-1; D call uncertain. There are 12 residues in the CDR3. V lost 6 bases and J lost 3, with 8 bases in between. Per the germline V gene, CDR1 is LNHDA and CDR2 is SQIVND (reference sequence). Filled out from reference TRBV19 and TRBJ1-1, the complete variable domain reads DGGITQSPKYLFRKEGQNVTLSCEQNLNHDAMYWYRQDPGQGLRLIYYSQIVNDFQKGDIAEGYSVSREKKESFPLTVTSAQKNPTAFYLCASRGADTEAFFGQGTRLTVV.

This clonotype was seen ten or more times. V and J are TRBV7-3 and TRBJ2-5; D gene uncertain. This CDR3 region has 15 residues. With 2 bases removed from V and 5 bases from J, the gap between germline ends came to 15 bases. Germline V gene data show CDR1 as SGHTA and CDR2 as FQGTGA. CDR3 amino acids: CASSLALTPGETQYF. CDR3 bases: TGTGCCAGCAGCTTAGCCCTCACCCCTGGGGAGACCCAGTACTTC.

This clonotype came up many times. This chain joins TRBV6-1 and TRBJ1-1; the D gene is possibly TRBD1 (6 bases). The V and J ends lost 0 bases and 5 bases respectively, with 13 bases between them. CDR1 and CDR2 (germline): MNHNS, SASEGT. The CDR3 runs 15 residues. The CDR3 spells CASSEAGTGRTEAFF. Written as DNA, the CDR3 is TGTGCCAGCAGTGAAGCAGGAACAGGGAGAACTGAAGCTTTCTTT.